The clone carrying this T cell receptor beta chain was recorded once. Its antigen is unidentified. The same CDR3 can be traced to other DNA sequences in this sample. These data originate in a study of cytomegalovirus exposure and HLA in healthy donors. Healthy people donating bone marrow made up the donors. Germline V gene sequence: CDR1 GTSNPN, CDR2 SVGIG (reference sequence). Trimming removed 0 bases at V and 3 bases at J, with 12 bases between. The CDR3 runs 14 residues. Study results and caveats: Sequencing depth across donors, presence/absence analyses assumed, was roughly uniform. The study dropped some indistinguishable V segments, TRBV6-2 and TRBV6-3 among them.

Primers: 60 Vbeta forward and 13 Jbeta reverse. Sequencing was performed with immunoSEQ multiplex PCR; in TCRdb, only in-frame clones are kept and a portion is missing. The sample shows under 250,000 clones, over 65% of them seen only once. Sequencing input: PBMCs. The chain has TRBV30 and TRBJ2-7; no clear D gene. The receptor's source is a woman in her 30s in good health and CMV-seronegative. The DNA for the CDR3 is TGTGCCTGGAGTGTAGGCAGAGGCGGCTACGAGCAGTACTTC. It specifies CAWSVGRGGYEQYF.